There are a few counts of the clone carrying this T cell receptor beta chain. The antigen is unknown. This sample was included in a study of T cell repertoires in cytomegalovirus infection. Overall study findings and caveats: The ex vivo response was dominated by HLA-C-restricted CMV-specific TCR beta clonotypes.

This CDR3 has 13 amino acids. Trimming stripped 3 bases from V and 7 bases from J, with 10 bases between. Germline values: CDR1 DFQATT, CDR2 SNEGSKA (reference sequence). TCRdb analysed the reads with MiXCR anew, one entry per CDR3 protein. In the table there are around 230,000 distinct CDR3 sequences, approximately 7% of which are singletons. The clonotype comes from a human donor in good health (CMV status not recorded). Some clones in this sample may be carry-over from other donors' samples. Sequences were obtained from PBMCs. The chain has TRBV20-1 and TRBJ1-6; D remains ambiguous. The CDR3 spells CSASRGSNSPLHF. The CDR3 DNA is TGCAGTGCTAGTCGGGGATCCAATTCACCCCTCCACTTT.